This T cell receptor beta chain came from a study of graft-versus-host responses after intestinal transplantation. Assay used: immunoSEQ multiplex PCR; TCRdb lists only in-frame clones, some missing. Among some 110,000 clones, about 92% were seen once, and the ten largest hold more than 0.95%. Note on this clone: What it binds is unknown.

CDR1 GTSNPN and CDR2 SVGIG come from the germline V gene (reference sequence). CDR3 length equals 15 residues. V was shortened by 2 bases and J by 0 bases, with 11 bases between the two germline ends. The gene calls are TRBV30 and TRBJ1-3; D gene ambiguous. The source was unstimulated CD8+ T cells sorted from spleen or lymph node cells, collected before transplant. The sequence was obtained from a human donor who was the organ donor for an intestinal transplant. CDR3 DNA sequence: TGTGCCTGGAGTCTCCCCACGACCTCTGGAAACACCATATATTTT. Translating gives CAWSLPTTSGNTIYF.